These 19 T cell receptor beta chains were sequenced from one sample in a study of T cells after yellow fever vaccination. TCRdb redid the calling of the 5' RACE reads with MiXCR, one entry per CDR3 protein. The sample carries some 420,000 distinct CDR3 sequences, around 19% recorded once. The sample consisted of PBMCs, taken before the yellow fever booster vaccination. The receptors were gathered from a man between 18 and 29 years old who received the YFV17D yellow fever vaccine.

This clonotype showed up just a few times. The chain joins TRBV12-3 or TRBV12-4 to TRBJ1-2; the D gene is possibly TRBD1 (6 bases). This CDR3 has 14 residues. The germline V and J ends were trimmed by 6 bases and 4 bases, with 15 bases remaining between them. In DNA form, the CDR3 reads TGTGCCAGCAGCCTACAGGGAGCTCTCTATGGCTACACCTTC. Its translation is CASSLQGALYGYTF.

The rearrangement links TRBV7-6 to TRBJ2-2, with TRBD2 identical over 8 bases. With 5 bases clipped from V and 5 bases from J, the junction kept 10 bases outside the gene matches. This CDR3 spans 16 amino acids. Per the germline V gene, CDR1 is SGHVS and CDR2 is FNYEAQ. The CDR3 reads CASSPTRGGRTGELFF. The CDR3 nucleotides read TGTGCCAGCAGCCCTACTCGGGGGGGTAGGACCGGGGAGCTGTTTTTT.

The chain links TRBV4-1 to TRBJ2-2; perhaps TRBD1 as D (5 bases). The CDR3 is 15 amino acids. Germline lookup yields CDR1 MGHRA and CDR2 YSYEKL. V was pared by 4 bases and J by 2 bases, with 11 bases between. This CDR3 is CASSRGRANTGELFF. The CDR3 region has the DNA TGCGCCAGCAGCCGGGGCAGGGCCAACACCGGGGAGCTGTTTTTT.

The chain employs TRBV20-1 and TRBJ2-5; D remains ambiguous. The CDR3 is 14 residues long. Trimming left V 1 base short and J 5 bases short, with 14 bases between. The germline V gene has CDR1 DFQATT and CDR2 SNEGSKA (reference sequence). In nucleotides, the CDR3 is TGCAGTGCTAGAGTATCCTCTCTAGGCGAGACCCAGTACTTC. Translation gives CSARVSSLGETQYF.

This clonotype turned up a few times. V and J are TRBV7-2 and TRBJ1-5; D gene uncertain. The V end was cut by 6 bases, the J end by 7 bases, with 22 bases between. Looked up from germline, CDR1 is SGHTA and CDR2 is FQGNSA. The CDR3 is 16 residues long. In DNA, the CDR3 is TGTGCCAGCAGTTCCAGTTCCGGGTTTCGGGGACAGCCCCAGCATTTT. It codes for CASSSSSGFRGQPQHF.

The chain uses TRBV7-3 and TRBJ2-3; no reliable D call. This CDR3 has 14 residues. The ends were cut back, 0 bases at V and 2 bases at J, with 6 bases in the middle. The V gene's germline CDR1 is SGHTA and CDR2 FQGTGA. CDR3 in amino acids: CASSLTLSTDTQYF. The CDR3 DNA reads as TGTGCCAGCAGCTTAACCCTGTCCACAGATACGCAGTATTTT.

The chain has TRBV7-2 and TRBJ1-2, with 7 positions matching TRBD1. V was pared by 3 bases and J by 4 bases, with 8 bases of the junction left unmatched. Germline values: CDR1 SGHTA, CDR2 FQGNSA. The CDR3 has 15 residues. CDR3 bases: TGTGCCAGCAGCTTGGGACAGCCAGGTTCCTATGGCTACACCTTC. Translated: CASSLGQPGSYGYTF.

The chain links TRBV7-2 to TRBJ1-1; 10 bases agree with TRBD1. Unmatched junction bases numbered 10, after V lost 5 bases and J lost 7 bases. There are 15 residues in the CDR3. Germline V gene lookup returns CDR1 SGHTA and CDR2 FQGNSA. CDR3 in amino acids: CASSLTGTGEDEAFF. CDR3 DNA: TGTGCCAGCAGCCTGACCGGGACAGGGGAGGATGAAGCTTTCTTT.

The sample holds a few counts of this clonotype. The chain couples TRBV5-1 to TRBJ1-2, with a possible D match to TRBD1 (6 bases). The CDR3 is 14 amino acids. The V end was cut by 0 bases, the J end by 3 bases, with 9 bases between. CDR1 is SGHRS, CDR2 YFSETQ, per germline. The CDR3: CASSLGQVDYGYTF. As DNA, the CDR3 is TGCGCCAGCAGCTTGGGACAGGTCGACTATGGCTACACCTTC.

This clonotype was seen a single time. DNA for the CDR3: TGTGCCAGCAGTTACTCAGGGGGTTGGGACTCCTATGGCTACACCTTC. Encoded protein: CASSYSGGWDSYGYTF. This chain connects TRBV6-5 to TRBJ1-2, with TRBD1 as a possible D gene (6 bases). Per germline, CDR1 MNHEY and CDR2 SVGAGI. Trimming took 0 bases from V and 4 from J, leaving 15 bases between them. This CDR3 is 16 amino acids long.

This clonotype was counted only a few times. The chain employs TRBV20-1 and TRBJ2-1; D is possibly TRBD2 (6 bases). Trimming shortened V by 6 bases and J by 9 bases, and 15 bases separated the two germline ends. There are 12 residues in the CDR3. In germline, CDR1 is DFQATT, CDR2 SNEGSKA (reference sequence). The CDR3 DNA follows: TGCAGTGCGGCGGGATCTTGGGCTGAGCAGTTCTTC. Amino acids: CSAAGSWAEQFF.

The chain joins TRBV5-5 to TRBJ2-5; D unclear. In germline, CDR1 is SGHKS, CDR2 YYEKEE (reference sequence). This CDR3 contains 13 residues. The V gene lost 3 bases and the J gene lost 5 bases, with 11 bases spanning the gap. The DNA of the CDR3 is TGTGCCAGCAGCTCTCAGATATTGGAGACCCAGTACTTC. Encoded protein: CASSSQILETQYF.

This clonotype has just a few counts. The CDR3 is CAISATPSTDTQYF. The CDR3 DNA sequence: TGTGCCATCAGTGCGACGCCTAGCACAGATACGCAGTATTTT. The chain is built from TRBV10-3 and TRBJ2-3; D remains ambiguous. In germline, CDR1 is ENHRY, CDR2 SYGVKD. This CDR3 is 14 amino acids long. V was shortened by 4 bases and J by 0 bases, with 8 bases between the two germline ends.

The chain has TRBV5-1 and TRBJ2-7; D gene uncertain. The CDR3 is made up of 13 amino acids. V lost 2 bases, J lost 3 bases, and 9 bases lay in between. Germline lookup yields CDR1 SGHRS and CDR2 YFSETQ. CDR3 DNA: TGCGCCAGCAGCTTCGTGGGTTTCTACGAGCAGTACTTC. Translated: CASSFVGFYEQYF.

The gene calls are TRBV7-6 and TRBJ2-7; perhaps TRBD1 as D (7 bases). CDR1 and CDR2 (germline): SGHVS, FNYEAQ. The V gene lost 4 bases and the J gene lost 4 bases, with 14 bases spanning the gap. This CDR3 has 14 residues. CDR3 sequence reads: CASSSGGPGYEQYF. The DNA for the CDR3 is TGTGCCAGCAGCTCAGGGGGGCCTGGATACGAGCAGTACTTC.

The chain carries TRBV4-3 and TRBJ2-5; TRBD1 matches 9 bases. The germline gives CDR1 LGHNA, CDR2 YSLEER. The length of the CDR3 is 16 residues. With 4 bases clipped from V and 5 bases from J, the junction kept 11 bases outside the gene matches. The CDR3 protein is CASSRNRGLGGETQYF. The DNA for the CDR3 is TGCGCCAGCAGCCGGAACAGGGGGCTTGGTGGGGAGACCCAGTACTTC.

This clonotype has just a few counts. The chain couples TRBV20-1 to TRBJ1-2; the match to TRBD1 covers 7 bases. Germline lookup yields CDR1 DFQATT and CDR2 SNEGSKA (reference sequence). This CDR3 spans 15 amino acids. J lost 6 bases, V lost 6 bases, and 16 bases had no gene match. In DNA form, the CDR3 reads TGCAGTGCCCCCACATGGGGCAGGGGGAGAGATGGCTACACCTTC. Amino acids: CSAPTWGRGRDGYTF.

Many counts were recorded for this clonotype. The CDR3 DNA reads as TGTGCCAGCAGCCCGGGGACAAACACTGAAGCTTTCTTT. Encoded protein: CASSPGTNTEAFF. The rearrangement uses TRBV9 and TRBJ1-1, with D possibly TRBD1 on 6 matching bases. With 4 bases removed from V and 2 bases from J, the gap between germline ends came to 9 bases. The CDR3 has 13 amino acids. The V gene's germline CDR1 is SGDLS and CDR2 YYNGEE.

This clonotype was seen repeatedly, ten times or more. The rearrangement links TRBV7-2 to TRBJ2-5; TRBD2 agrees at 9 bases. Per germline, CDR1 SGHTA and CDR2 FQGNSA. This CDR3 is 15 amino acids long. J gave up 5 bases and V 8 bases, and 12 bases lay outside the gene matches. The CDR3, as DNA: TGTGCCAGCTCCCTAGGCGGGGGGGCGGGGGAGACCCAGTACTTC. The encoded protein is CASSLGGGAGETQYF.